This TCR beta chain emerged from a study of T cell responses to AZD1222 COVID-19 vaccine. Whole-study findings and limits: The study sampled repertoires only after the peak T cell response. Receipt of two AZD1222 doses was followed by a rise in Spike-specific TCR breadth and depth.

Assay: immunoSEQ multiplex PCR; the TCRdb copy retains only in-frame clones and omits some. Among roughly 170,000 clones listed, 94% were seen once. Pooling covered second doses at about 4 or about 12 weeks. With regard to this clone: Its specificity is not known.

There are 18 residues in the CDR3. Trimming cost V 0 bases and J 0 bases; bases outside gene matches: 3. Germline CDR1 is SGDLS and CDR2 is YYNGEE. The rearrangement uses TRBV9 and TRBJ2-1; 13 bases fit TRBD2. This sequence was found in an adult who received the AZD1222 COVID-19 vaccine. Here the sequenced sample was peripheral blood, taken 28 days after the second AZD1222 dose. The CDR3 DNA sequence: TGTGCCAGCAGCGTAGATGGGACTAGCGGGACCTCCTACAATGAGCAGTTCTTC. Its translation is CASSVDGTSGTSYNEQFF.